A single T cell receptor beta chain is shown here with its context. Its target is not known. The sample belongs to a study of cytomegalovirus exposure and HLA in healthy donors. V was pared by 1 base and J by 7 bases, with 12 bases between. The length of the CDR3 is 15 residues. Germline V lookup: CDR1 SGHTS, CDR2 YDEGEE. Study-level results: Across donors, most TCRs were seen rarely, yet some public ones were widespread. The only immune exposure information that was available was CMV serostatus. Using a false discovery rate of 0.05, a later analysis showed that 16,000 or so TCR beta sequences were associated with HLA alleles.

The PCR contained 60 Vbeta and 13 Jbeta primers. Assay used: immunoSEQ multiplex PCR; TCRdb lists only in-frame clones, some missing. The sample shows about 140,000 clones, over 60% of them seen only once. The source material was PBMCs. The receptor comes from a male donor in good health and CMV-seronegative. The chain recombines TRBV5-8 with TRBJ1-6; D gene ambiguous. CDR3: CASSLSGRSNSPLHF. The CDR3 nucleotides read TGTGCCAGCAGCTTGTCAGGCCGATCCAATTCACCCCTCCACTTT.